This T cell receptor (beta chain) was captured by sequencing in a study of shared clonotypes between healthy human individuals. This table comes from immunoSEQ multiplex PCR, and its TCRdb copy is limited to in-frame clones, with some not included. The top ten clones hold 0.3% to 0.4% of a sample with 2 million to 2.5 million clones, approximately 95% of them seen once. The study drew its donors from healthy HIV-negative adults without recent acute infections or vaccinations. Trimming removed 4 bases at V and 5 bases at J, with 12 bases between. Germline V gives CDR1 MNHEY, CDR2 SMNVEV (reference sequence). The CDR3 loop spans 15 amino acids.

Sequences were obtained from naive CD4+ T cells from PBMCs. The subset denotes: CD45RA+ positively selected. This chain links TRBV27 with TRBJ1-6, with D possibly matching TRBD1 (5 bases). The clonotype originates from a young man in good health. Some clones in this sample may be carry-over from other donors' samples. CDR3 sequence: CASSSTGTHNSPLHF. The DNA for the CDR3 is TGTGCCAGCAGTTCCACCGGGACCCATAATTCACCCCTCCACTTT.